This T cell receptor beta chain came from a study of identical twins. Study findings and constraints: The abundant beta clonotypes from cord blood had fewer insertions, and memory repertoires had none of this.

Unique molecular identifiers were present on the cDNA, and a universal primer site came from template switching. MiXCR was run by TCRdb on the 5' RACE reads, yielding one entry per CDR3 protein. Altogether 1,800,000 or so distinct CDR3 sequences are present, roughly 35% being singletons, with the ten largest covering around 0.25%. The CDR3 is made up of 12 amino acids. The ends lost 6 bases at V and 5 bases at J; junction bases unmatched: 2. Germline CDR1 DFQATT, CDR2 SNEGSKA (reference sequence). Every donor was a healthy Caucasian. This clonotype appeared a few times. Its target is not known. Sequencing input: cord blood. The chain uses TRBV20-1 and TRBJ2-2; TRBD2 aligns across 8 bases. The TCR was taken from a newborn girl in good health. This CDR3 reads CSAGGGTGELFF. The CDR3 DNA reads as TGCAGTGCCGGGGGGGGGACCGGGGAGCTGTTTTTT.